These T cell receptor beta chains were read from a single sample in a study of control samples from healthy donors and cancer patients. Clones were sequenced by immunoSEQ multiplex PCR, and TCRdb holds only the in-frame ones, with some missing. The table has about 160,000 clones, roughly 94% seen once; the top ten hold approximately 15%. Sequenced material: PBMCs. These receptors were collected from a man aged 60 to 75 with colorectal cancer. CDR3s include the opening cysteine and the closing phenylalanine or tryptophan. Each record gives: J gene, V gene, clone size, CDR3 protein. Some rows have no size entry. The others give once, few or many, or a class for an expanded clone.

J: TRBJ2-7
V: TRBV19
size: NA
CDR3: CASSMNSNEQYF

J: TRBJ1-1
V: TRBV5-4
size: NA
CDR3: CASSQGVSDTEAFF

J: TRBJ2-1
V: TRBV3-1/TRBV3-2
size: once
CDR3: CASSPLAGGSYNEQFF

J: TRBJ1-4
V: TRBV7-9
size: NA
CDR3: CASSLSRSPNEKLFF

J: TRBJ2-5
V: TRBV28
size: NA
CDR3: CASSLPGLTLETQYF

J: TRBJ1-2
V: TRBV30
size: NA
CDR3: CAWRVPGDNYGYTF

J: TRBJ2-1
V: TRBV6-5
size: NA
CDR3: CATDGGSYNEQFF

J: TRBJ2-7
V: TRBV6-6
size: NA
CDR3: CASADYEQYF

J: TRBJ1-4
V: TRBV18
size: once
CDR3: CASSPRAPEREKLFF

J: TRBJ2-2
V: TRBV29-1
size: NA
CDR3: CSVVPGDPGELFF

J: TRBJ2-3
V: TRBV7-2
size: NA
CDR3: CASSSLLTGGTDTQYF

J: TRBJ2-3
V: TRBV10-3
size: NA
CDR3: CAISGGAPDTQYF

J: TRBJ2-7
V: TRBV3-1/TRBV3-2
size: NA
CDR3: CASASQGAYEQYF

J: TRBJ2-1
V: TRBV5-1
size: NA
CDR3: CASSSRRKSGTSGGAAYNEQFF

J: TRBJ2-3
V: TRBV9
size: NA
CDR3: CASSLGLAGGLTDTQYF

J: TRBJ2-3
V: TRBV18
size: NA
CDR3: CASSPPASGGSTDTQYF

J: TRBJ2-1
V: TRBV3-1/TRBV3-2
size: once
CDR3: CASSLGTGTTYNEQFF

J: TRBJ2-5
V: TRBV7-9
size: NA
CDR3: CASSNPLAGGPETQYF

J: TRBJ2-2
V: TRBV12-3/TRBV12-4
size: NA
CDR3: CASSSGGTGELFF

J: TRBJ2-7
V: TRBV5-6
size: NA
CDR3: CASSFGIFGTYEQYF

J: TRBJ1-1
V: TRBV3-1/TRBV3-2
size: NA
CDR3: CASSQGSRHTEAFF

J: TRBJ1-5
V: TRBV6-5
size: NA
CDR3: CASTAGAEGNQPQHF

J: TRBJ1-6
V: TRBV4-3
size: NA
CDR3: CASSQVMFAFGSPLHF

J: TRBJ1-2
V: TRBV19
size: NA
CDR3: CASSMQPGQGSYGYTF

J: TRBJ2-5
V: TRBV19
size: NA
CDR3: CASRTGTSGSYHGETQYF